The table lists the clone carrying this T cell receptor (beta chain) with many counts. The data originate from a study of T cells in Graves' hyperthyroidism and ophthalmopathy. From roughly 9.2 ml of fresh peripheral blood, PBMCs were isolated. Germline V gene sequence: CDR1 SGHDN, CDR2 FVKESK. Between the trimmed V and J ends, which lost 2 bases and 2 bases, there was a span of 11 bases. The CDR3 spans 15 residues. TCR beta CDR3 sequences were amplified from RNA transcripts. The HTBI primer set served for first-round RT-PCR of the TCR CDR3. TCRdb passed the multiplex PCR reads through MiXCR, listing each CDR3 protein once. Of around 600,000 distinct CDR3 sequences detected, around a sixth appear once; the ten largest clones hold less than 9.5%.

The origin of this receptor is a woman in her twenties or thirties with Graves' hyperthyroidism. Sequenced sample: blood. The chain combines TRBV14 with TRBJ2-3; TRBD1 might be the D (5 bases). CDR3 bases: TGTGCCAGCAGCCAATTCCAGGGCTACACAGATACGCAGTATTTT. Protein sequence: CASSQFQGYTDTQYF. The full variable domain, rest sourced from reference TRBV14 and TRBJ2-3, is EAGVTQFPSHSVIEKGQTVTLRCDPISGHDNLYWYRRVMGKEIKFLLHFVKESKQDESGMPNNRFLAERTGGTYSTLKVQPAELEDSGVYFCASSQFQGYTDTQYFGPGTRLTVL.